Listed below are T cell receptor beta chains from one sample, sequenced in a study of cytomegalovirus exposure and HLA in healthy donors. Assay: immunoSEQ multiplex PCR; the TCRdb copy retains only in-frame clones and omits some. The sample yields some 150,000 clones, roughly nine tenths seen once. The specimen was PBMCs. The source is a woman aged 18-29 years in good health and CMV-seropositive. Each CDR3 is given with its conserved first and last residue. A D gene is named only where the DNA matches it firmly. Size values are once, few and many counts, or a class for expanded clones, and some rows have none.

TRBJ2-6 | - | TRBD1 | TRBV7-2 | TGTGCCAGCAGCTTACACAGGGGAGTACCCGGGGCCAACGTCCTGACTTTC | CASSLHRGVPGANVLTF
TRBJ2-1 | - | TRBD2 | TRBV2 | TGTGCCAGCAGCGGGACTACCGGAGTGCAGTTCTTC | CASSGTTGVQFF
TRBJ1-2 | - | - | TRBV6-6 | TGTGCTACGTTTAAGGGGTCGGGTGGCTACACCTTC | CATFKGSGGYTF
TRBJ2-3 | - | TRBD2 | TRBV4-3 | TGCGCCAGCAGCCAAGAAGCGGGAGGGTTGACAGATACGCAGTATTTT | CASSQEAGGLTDTQYF
TRBJ2-5 | - | TRBD1 | TRBV28 | TGTGCCGGAGGACAGGGTAGAGAGACCCAGTACTTC | CAGGQGRETQYF
TRBJ2-7 | - | - | TRBV7-9 | TGTGCCAGCAGCCCCTTATCCGAGCAGTACTTC | CASSPLSEQYF
TRBJ2-7 | - | TRBD1 | TRBV6-1 | TGTGCCAGCCAGACAGGGGTCTACTCCTCCTACGAGCAGTACTTC | CASQTGVYSSYEQYF
TRBJ1-1 | - | TRBD1 | TRBV15 | TGTGCCACCTCCGAAAGGGGGCCCACTGAAGCTTTCTTT | CATSERGPTEAFF
TRBJ2-7 | - | - | TRBV19 | TGTGCCAGTAGTTCAAGGACTAGGGGGGCCTACGAGCAGTACTTC | CASSSRTRGAYEQYF
TRBJ1-2 | - | TRBD1 | TRBV28 | TGTGCCAGCAGTTTCCCCGGACAGGGGGTCTCTGGCTACACCTTC | CASSFPGQGVSGYTF
TRBJ2-7 | - | TRBD1 | TRBV29-1 | TGCAGCGTTGCGGCAGGGGGCTCCTACGAGCAGTACTTC | CSVAAGGSYEQYF
TRBJ2-3 | - | - | TRBV9 | TGTGCCAGCAGCACCTTCCCGGGAGCCGTGGCAGATACGCAGTATTTT | CASSTFPGAVADTQYF
TRBJ1-5 | - | TRBD1 | TRBV6-1 | TGTGCCAGCGGCGACAGGGGTGGGCCCCAGCATTTT | CASGDRGGPQHF
TRBJ1-3 | - | - | TRBV7-8 | TGTGCCAGCAATCGTATCGGGTCGTGGGGCCCTGGAAACACCATATATTTT | CASNRIGSWGPGNTIYF
TRBJ2-1 | once | - | TRBV4-2 | TGTGCCAGCAGCCAAGATGCCGGCGGCGGACTTTCGTACAATGAGCAGTTCTTC | CASSQDAGGGLSYNEQFF
TRBJ2-2 | once | TRBD2 | TRBV29-1 | TGCAGCGTTGGACTAGCCGGCACCGGGGAGCTGTTTTTT | CSVGLAGTGELFF
TRBJ1-1 | - | - | TRBV2 | TGTGCCAGCAGTCCTAGATCTCGGAACACTGAAGCTTTCTTT | CASSPRSRNTEAFF
TRBJ2-5 | - | - | TRBV6-1 | TGTGCCAGCAGTGATAGGGCGGGTAGGCAAGAGACCCAGTACTTC | CASSDRAGRQETQYF
TRBJ2-3 | - | TRBD2 | TRBV4-2 | TGTGCCAGCACCCAAAGCGGGAGGGCCGGGGATACGCAGTATTTT | CASTQSGRAGDTQYF
TRBJ2-4 | - | TRBD1 | TRBV4-3 | TGCGCCAGCAGCCAGGAAGGGACAGGGATGGCCAAAAACATTCAGTACTTC | CASSQEGTGMAKNIQYF